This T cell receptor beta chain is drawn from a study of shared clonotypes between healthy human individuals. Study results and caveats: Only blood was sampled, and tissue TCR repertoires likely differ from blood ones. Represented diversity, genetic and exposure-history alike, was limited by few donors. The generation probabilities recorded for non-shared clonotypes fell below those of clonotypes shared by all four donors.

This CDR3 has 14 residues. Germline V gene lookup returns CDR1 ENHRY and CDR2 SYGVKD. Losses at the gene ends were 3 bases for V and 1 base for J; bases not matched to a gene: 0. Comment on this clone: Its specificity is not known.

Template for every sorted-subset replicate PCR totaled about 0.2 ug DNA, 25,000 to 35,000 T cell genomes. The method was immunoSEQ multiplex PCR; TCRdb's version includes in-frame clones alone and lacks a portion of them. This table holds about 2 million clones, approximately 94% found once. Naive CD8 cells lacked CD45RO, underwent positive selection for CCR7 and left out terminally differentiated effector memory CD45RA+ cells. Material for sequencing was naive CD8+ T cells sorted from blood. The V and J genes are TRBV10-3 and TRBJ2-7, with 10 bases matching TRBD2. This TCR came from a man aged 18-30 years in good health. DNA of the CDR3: TGTGCCATCAGTGAACTAGCGGGATCCTACGAGCAGTACTTC. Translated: CAISELAGSYEQYF.